This TCR beta chain derives from a study of post-analysis software for immune sequencing data (dated by TCRdb to between 2015 and 2016). A note on the overall study: The recorded disease courses included relapsing-remitting, secondary progressive and progressive-relapsing multiple sclerosis, and some patients had no subtype annotation. Patient repertoires were compared against 10 to 12 previously published healthy control repertoires from donors aged 6 to 25 years. A subset of samples was prepared in parallel using single-end sample barcoding, then pooled and co-amplified after Illumina adapter ligation.

The CDR3 measures 14 amino acids from cysteine to phenylalanine. Kept here is only the CDR3 DNA, which spans 42 bases and is read in frame from base 1. The junction shows trimming of 7 bases on V and 4 bases on J, plus 16 bases between the germline ends. From the germline V gene, CDR1 is SNHLY and CDR2 is FYNNEI. To demonstrate the VDJtools post-analysis software, TCR beta repertoires were profiled from the peripheral blood of about a dozen young patients with multiple sclerosis. The patients with multiple sclerosis were children and adolescents between roughly 6 and 17 years of age. Library preparation used PCR. The data were produced on an Illumina HiSeq 2500. To reduce PCR and sequencing biases, unique molecular identifiers were built into the TCR beta cDNA libraries. Approximately 500,000 cDNA molecules were obtained per 1 to 10 million input T cells, so each molecule approximated one T cell. Patient libraries were prepared and sequenced with the same protocol used for the earlier healthy control dataset. Samples belonging to the same batch were prepared together, multiplexed and sequenced on a shared HiSeq lane. Under the source paper's analysis protocol: Raw barcoded reads were processed with MIGEC, and single-read molecular identifier groups were discarded before consensus assembly and CDR3 extraction. VDJtools was used for post-analysis of the clonotype tables, and diversity was normalized by down-sampling every dataset to the size of the smallest sample. To correct batch-related cross-sample contamination, repertoire overlap clustering matched CDR3 amino acid sequences but not nucleotide sequences. The public sequencing data were trimmed at Q25 with fastp and processed into clonotypes with MiXCR by TCRdb, which kept only in-frame beta chains. CDR3 protein sequences are deduplicated, and each keeps its most common genes and DNA. It is TCRdb's table, rather than the study itself, that gives the V and J calls and clone size. The sample table holds hundreds of thousands of distinct CDR3 sequences, of which 25% to 30% were seen once. Of the sample, around 0.55% falls within the top ten clones.

The investigation overall reported the following: Significantly lower normalized Chao1 diversity was found in multiple sclerosis patients than in controls, suggesting substantial peripheral T-cell clonal expansion. Four or five TRBV segments, including TRBV5-6, TRBV5-1 and TRBV20-1, were significantly more frequent in patients than controls. Strong co-clustering of samples prepared in the same batch was shown by direct clustering with F measure, prompting a batch-effect correction. The multiple sclerosis patient group was slightly younger than the control group.

Comments on this clonotype: Its antigen is not yet known. It has no much larger one-base neighbor in the sample; base qualities were not kept.

Sequenced input: blood. Recombination joined TRBV2 with TRBJ1-2, with the D gene uncertain. This clonotype originated in a girl between 5 and 17 years old with multiple sclerosis. The sequence in DNA is TGTGCCAGCACTAACTGGAGGGAAGGCTATGGCTACACCTTC. Translated, this is CASTNWREGYGYTF.